The present TCR beta chain was sequenced within a study of blood T cell repertoires in COVID-19 (dated by TCRdb to about 2020). For the study in its entirety: Samples covering the acute and convalescent phases of COVID-19 were provided by collaborators in the United States, Italy and Spain. The material from the prospective study consisted of cDNA or gDNA derived from T cells, B-cell-depleted T cells, or PBMCs. Nearly every sample came with metadata listing a de-identified subject ID, COVID-19 status, age in years and sex. Where available, HLA class I and class II types were obtained from metadata supplied by the sample provider rather than from assay-based typing. The dataset comprised deeply sampled blood TCRbeta repertoires from subjects exposed to, actively infected with, or recovered from COVID-19. The repertoires were released in a freely available public database meant as a resource for research on the immune response to SARS-CoV-2. Samples came from the ongoing ImmuneRACE study (first 160 participants) plus 1,254 subjects from 6 global collaborators. What the study reported, not specific to this receptor: The amount of clinical and demographic metadata varied by source and participant and was provided uncurated.

Trimming at the junction amounts to 3 bases on V and 4 bases on J, and the germline ends lie 9 bases apart. Including the terminal cysteine and phenylalanine, the CDR3 comprises 13 residues. Here the CDR3 DNA is all that survives: 39 bases in frame from base 1. As encoded in the germline V gene (reference sequence), CDR1 is SEHNR while CDR2 is FQNEAQ. Each collaborating institution followed its own protocols to collect whole blood in K2EDTA tubes. Collaborator samples were shipped for TCRbeta analysis as frozen whole blood, isolated PBMCs, or DNA extracted from either sample type. This clone was picked up many times. The target of this receptor is not known. Within one base of it there is no much larger clone, and no base qualities were kept. TCRbeta CDR3 regions were amplified from genomic DNA using the immunoSEQ Assay, a bias-controlled multiplex PCR. In the original analysis: Nucleated cell counts per sample were estimated from amplification of reference gene primers within the assay. Sequence reads were collapsed and filtered to measure the absolute abundance of every unique TCRbeta CDR3 rearrangement. For each sample, productive Simpson clonality was calculated as the square root of Simpson's diversity index over productive rearrangements. Sourced from immuneACCESS, this table was stored by TCRdb with only in-frame sequences that have V and J called. A share of the clones is absent; for the studies checked, an unresolved V gene accounts for under half, and the remainder has no known explanation. V, J and clone size were drawn from that table, and D and trimming were deduced from the DNA. This sample holds roughly 200,000 clones; about 83% were observed only once. The leading ten clones occupy about 9% of the sample.

Source material: peripheral blood. Rearrangement joined TRBV7-9 to TRBJ1-2, with no confident D gene call. The sequence derives from a man aged 40-49 years with active or convalescent COVID-19. The bases read TGTGCCAGCAGCTTTGGAGCCAGCTATGGCTACACCTTC. Translated, this is CASSFGASYGYTF.